Presented here are 10 T cell receptor beta chains from one specimen sequenced in a study of early stage breast cancer tumors. Produced via immunoSEQ multiplex PCR; TCRdb's table is partial and in-frame only. Of about 58,000 clones listed, about three quarters were seen once; the top ten hold nearly 3.5%. Specimen: blood. The receptors derive from a person aged 30 to 40 with breast cancer.

The rearrangement uses TRBV5-1 and TRBJ1-1; unclear D gene. This CDR3 region has 15 residues. V lost 1 base and J lost 0, with 10 bases in between. From germline, CDR1 is SGHRS and CDR2 YFSETQ. CDR3 in DNA: TGCGCCAGCAGCTTGTATCGGGGAATGAACACTGAAGCTTTCTTT. This sequence encodes CASSLYRGMNTEAFF.

This chain joins TRBV7-9 and TRBJ1-2; tentatively, D is TRBD1 (6 bases). Germline values: CDR1 SEHNR, CDR2 FQNEAQ (reference sequence). V lost 4 bases and J lost 7, with 22 bases in between. This CDR3 comprises 16 residues. CDR3 protein: CASSSFTSGTLAGYTF. Here the CDR3 DNA reads TGTGCCAGCAGCTCATTTACCTCCGGGACATTGGCTGGCTACACCTTC.

This clone was seen a few times. The gene calls are TRBV19 and TRBJ1-2; D is unresolved. V gave up 8 bases and J gave up 2 bases, with 12 bases separating them. The CDR3 covers 13 residues. Per germline, CDR1 LNHDA and CDR2 SQIVND (reference sequence). CDR3: CASLKDGNYGYTF. The CDR3 DNA reads as TGTGCCAGTCTCAAGGACGGAAACTATGGCTACACCTTC. The full variable domain, with the rest looked up from reference TRBV19 and TRBJ1-2, is DGGITQSPKYLFRKEGQNVTLSCEQNLNHDAMYWYRQDPGQGLRLIYYSQIVNDFQKGDIAEGYSVSREKKESFPLTVTSAQKNPTAFYLCASLKDGNYGYTFGSGTRLTVV.

The chain uses TRBV11-2 and TRBJ2-1; 7 positions agree with TRBD2. The CDR3 covers 17 residues. The germline V gene encodes CDR1 SGHAT and CDR2 FQNNGV. V dropped 4 bases and J dropped 2; count of bases not matched to a gene: 11. CDR3 residues: CASSSKRDPRAYNEQFF. The CDR3 DNA is TGTGCCAGCAGCTCTAAGCGGGACCCCCGTGCCTACAATGAGCAGTTCTTC. Drawing the rest from reference TRBV11-2 and TRBJ2-1, the complete variable domain is EAGVAQSPRYKIIEKRQSVAFWCNPISGHATLYWYQQILGQGPKLLIQFQNNGVVDDSQLPKDRFSAERLKGVDSTLKIQPAKLEDSAVYLCASSSKRDPRAYNEQFFGPGTRLTVL.

The CDR3 DNA is TGCGCCAGCAGCCAAGATTGGGCGCCTTTGGGGGCTTACGTCTACGAGCAGTACTTC. Translation gives CASSQDWAPLGAYVYEQYF. The rearrangement joins TRBV4-3 to TRBJ2-7, with D maybe TRBD1 (6 bases). This CDR3 spans 19 amino acids. Trimming cost V 0 bases and J 3 bases, with 24 bases left between them. The germline V gene has CDR1 LGHNA and CDR2 YSLEER.

The chain is built from TRBV4-1 and TRBJ2-5, with 9 bases that match TRBD1. The V segment lost 6 bases and the J segment 5 bases; nucleotides outside the gene matches: 10. The CDR3 loop spans 15 amino acids. The germline gives CDR1 MGHRA, CDR2 YSYEKL. The CDR3: CASRQGARYWETQYF. CDR3 sequence (DNA): TGCGCCAGCAGACAGGGGGCGCGGTACTGGGAGACCCAGTACTTC.

This clone appeared a few times. The V and J genes are TRBV30 and TRBJ1-5; D unresolved. The V end was cut by 4 bases, the J end by 7 bases, with 14 bases between. Germline V gene data show CDR1 as GTSNPN and CDR2 as SVGIG (reference sequence). The CDR3 sequence is 13 residues long. The CDR3 sequence is CAWTTVEGQPQHF. The CDR3 nucleotides read TGTGCCTGGACAACAGTTGAGGGCCAGCCCCAGCATTTT.

The chain has TRBV5-1 and TRBJ2-2; 10 bases align to TRBD1. CDR3 length equals 17 residues. The V segment lost 0 bases and the J segment 4 bases; nucleotides outside the gene matches: 6. Germline-derived CDR1 and CDR2 are SGHRS and YFSETQ. CDR3 coding DNA: TGCGCCAGCAGCTTGGTAGCGGGACAGGGGCCCACCGGGGAGCTGTTTTTT. It specifies CASSLVAGQGPTGELFF. Combining the CDR3 with reference TRBV5-1 and TRBJ2-2 gives the whole variable domain KAGVTQTPRYLIKTRGQQVTLSCSPISGHRSVSWYQQTPGQGLQFLFEYFSETQRNKGNFPGRFSGRQFSNSRSEMNVSTLELGDSALYLCASSLVAGQGPTGELFFGEGSRLTVL.

This chain uses TRBV10-1 with TRBJ2-5; D might be TRBD1 (6 bases). CDR1 is WNHNN and CDR2 is SYGVQD in the germline V gene (reference sequence). V was clipped by 7 bases and J by 2 bases, with 17 bases between them. The CDR3 contains 15 residues. CDR3 DNA sequence: TGCGCCAGCACCCGAAGTTGGGGGCGGCAAGAGACCCAGTACTTC. It yields the protein CASTRSWGRQETQYF.

There are a few counts of this clone. J is TRBJ1-2 and V is TRBV6-5; D is uncertain. The germline V gene encodes CDR1 MNHEY and CDR2 SVGAGI. This CDR3 spans 14 amino acids. V lost 5 bases and J lost 6, with 16 bases in between. DNA for the CDR3: TGTGCCAGCAGTGTCCAAGGAGGGTTGGATGGCTACACCTTC. Its translation: CASSVQGGLDGYTF.